This entry concerns a single T cell receptor (beta chain). These data originate in a study of molecular identifiers for immune sequencing clone quantification. V was cut by 6 bases and J by 0 bases, with 8 bases left in between. Looked up from germline, CDR1 is LNHNV and CDR2 is YYDKDF (reference sequence). This CDR3 is built from 13 residues. TCRdb re-called the PCR reads through MiXCR, storing one row per CDR3 protein. The sample holds around 470,000 distinct CDR3 sequences, over 20% seen once. The material sequenced was naive CD8+ T cells from blood, with Jurkat cell RNA spiked in. The subset denotes: FACS-sorted CD8+CD4-CCR7+CD45RA+ naive T cells. The TCR sequence derives from a human donor in good health. Some libraries in this study had Jurkat cell RNA spiked in. V and J are TRBV15 and TRBJ2-5, with a weak D call TRBD1 (6 bases). Here the CDR3 DNA reads TGTGCCACCAGTCGGGACAACCAAGAGACCCAGTACTTC. Its protein is CATSRDNQETQYF.